The 23 T cell receptor beta chains listed next were all sequenced from one sample in a study of T cells in Graves' hyperthyroidism and ophthalmopathy. Amplified TCR beta CDR3 regions derived from RNA transcripts. When the TCR CDR3 underwent first-round RT-PCR, the HTBI primer set was used. MiXCR was run by TCRdb on the multiplex PCR reads, yielding one entry per CDR3 protein. Altogether about 610,000 distinct CDR3 sequences are present, about half being singletons, with the ten largest covering about 8.3%. The source material was peripheral blood or thyroid tissue (not recorded which). The receptors were sampled from a woman aged 18-35 years with Graves' hyperthyroidism.

Only a few counts were recorded for this clonotype. The rearrangement links TRBV4-1 to TRBJ2-7; D not certain. The CDR3 sequence is 17 residues long. Trimming cost V 1 base and J 3 bases, with 19 bases left between them. Germline V gives CDR1 MGHRA, CDR2 YSYEKL. CDR3 bases: TGCGCCAGCAGCCAAGTTAGGGCCAGCCACTTCTTCTACGAGCAGTACTTC. Translation: CASSQVRASHFFYEQYF.

This sequence joins TRBV20-1 and TRBJ2-3, with D possibly being TRBD2 (5 bases). The V end lost 5 bases, the J end lost 0 bases, and 18 bases lay between the germline ends. Looked up from germline, CDR1 is DFQATT and CDR2 is SNEGSKA (reference sequence). The CDR3 runs 16 residues. CDR3 amino acids: CSALDRSASSTDTQYF. The CDR3 DNA is TGCAGTGCTTTAGATCGTAGCGCTTCTAGCACAGATACGCAGTATTTT.

This clonotype appeared many times. Germline and junction disagree at one end, which may indicate a read error. The chain couples TRBV11-2 to TRBJ2-7, with TRBD1 matching 8 bases. Germline-derived CDR1 and CDR2 are SGHAT and FQNNGV. The CDR3 consists of 15 residues. The CDR3: CAGSSRRTGKYEQYF. The DNA for the CDR3 is TGTGCCGGCAGCAGTCGGAGGACAGGGAAGTACGAGCAGTACTTC.

Turning to this clonotype: One end of the junction is discordant with germline, which a read error may explain. The V gene is TRBV20-1, the J gene TRBJ2-5; 9 nucleotides align to TRBD1. CDR3 length: 13 residues. CDR1 is DFQATT, CDR2 SNEGSKA, per germline (reference sequence). The DNA for the CDR3 is TGCAGTCCAAGCGGGACAGGGTCAGAGGCCCAGTACTTC. Protein product: CSPSGTGSEAQYF.

The chain is built from TRBV6-5 and TRBJ2-6, with 12 bases that match TRBD2. Losses at the gene ends were 1 base for V and 2 bases for J; bases not matched to a gene: 9. The germline gives CDR1 MNHEY, CDR2 SVGAGI. This CDR3 comprises 20 residues. The CDR3 sequence is CASSYWKPGLAGAGANVLTF. The DNA of the CDR3 is TGTGCCAGCAGTTACTGGAAACCGGGACTAGCGGGCGCTGGGGCCAACGTCCTGACTTTC.

A note on this clonotype: A read error may explain this, as a much larger clone is one base away. The chain uses TRBV20-1 and TRBJ1-2; D is undetermined. The CDR3 is made up of 12 amino acids. CDR1 is DFQATT and CDR2 is SNEGSKA in the germline V gene (reference sequence). Deletions cut 5 bases from V and 3 bases from J, with 10 bases between. In DNA form, the CDR3 reads TGCAGTGCTCAACCGGGCCACTATGGCTACACCTTC. This sequence encodes CSAQPGHYGYTF.

This clonotype showed up many times. The chain has TRBV15 and TRBJ1-1; tentatively, D is TRBD1 (5 bases). Germline CDR1 reads LNHNV; CDR2 reads YYDKDF (reference sequence). This CDR3 has 14 residues. The ends were cut back, 5 bases at V and 1 base at J, with 11 bases in the middle. For the CDR3, the DNA is TGTGCCACCAGCCTAGAGAGGGGGAACACTGAAGCTTTCTTT. Encoded protein: CATSLERGNTEAFF. The whole variable domain, filled in from reference TRBV15 and TRBJ1-1, reads DAMVIQNPRYQVTQFGKPVTLSCSQTLNHNVMYWYQQKSSQAPKLLFHYYDKDFNNEADTPDNFQSRRPNTSFCFLDIRSPGLGDTAMYLCATSLERGNTEAFFGQGTRLTVV.

Many counts were recorded for this clonotype. The gene calls are TRBV29-1 and TRBJ1-1; TRBD1 aligns across 10 bases. CDR3 length equals 15 residues. The germline V gene has CDR1 SQVTM and CDR2 ANQGSEA. Trimming cost V 4 bases and J 2 bases; bases outside gene matches: 7. The CDR3 nucleotides read TGCAGCGTTGTGGGCCGGGACAGGGGAAACACTGAAGCTTTCTTT. Encoded protein: CSVVGRDRGNTEAFF.

The chain has TRBV7-8 and TRBJ2-7; D is unclear. In germline, CDR1 is SGHVS, CDR2 FQNEAQ. V lost 2 bases and J 7 bases, leaving 15 bases between the germline ends. The CDR3 is 14 residues long. CDR3 DNA sequence: TGTGCCAGCAGCTTAAGCAGATTCACCGGGGAGCAGTACTTC. Its translation: CASSLSRFTGEQYF.

Only one count was recorded for this clonotype. The V call is TRBV19, the J call TRBJ2-7; 9 bases are shared with TRBD1. The CDR3 covers 12 residues. The ends lost 7 bases at V and 4 bases at J; junction bases unmatched: 2. Germline V gene lookup returns CDR1 LNHDA and CDR2 SQIVND (reference sequence). The CDR3 DNA is TGTGCCAGTAATGACAGGGGGTACGAGCAGTACTTC. This gives the protein CASNDRGYEQYF.

This clonotype has ten or more counts. The chain combines TRBV7-8 with TRBJ2-7, with 14 bases aligning to TRBD2. V was clipped by 0 bases and J by 4 bases; unmatched bases: 8. The germline CDR1 and CDR2 sequences are SGHVS and FQNEAQ. This CDR3 comprises 18 residues. The CDR3: CASSLAQTSGRAVYEQYF. Written as DNA, the CDR3 is TGTGCCAGCAGCTTAGCACAGACTAGCGGGAGGGCCGTTTACGAGCAGTACTTC.

Regarding this clonotype: A junction end diverges from the germline sequence, so it may reflect a read error. The chain recombines TRBV2 with TRBJ1-2, with TRBD1 identical over 7 bases. This CDR3 region has 11 residues. Germline CDR1 SNHLY, CDR2 FYNNEI. CDR3 sequence (DNA): TGTGCCAGCAGGGGGACAGATGGCTGCACCTTC. Its translation is CASRGTDGCTF.

This clonotype was observed many times. V is TRBV2 and J is TRBJ2-5, with D maybe TRBD2 (6 bases). The CDR3 is made up of 12 amino acids. Trimming took 6 bases from V and 5 from J, leaving 10 bases between them. Germline V gives CDR1 SNHLY, CDR2 FYNNEI. CDR3 nucleotide sequence: TGTGCCAGCAGGGAGGGCCTTGAGACCCAGTACTTC. It codes for CASREGLETQYF.

The chain couples TRBV10-3 to TRBJ2-1; D is unresolved. V lost 6 bases to trimming and J lost 6 bases, with 15 bases between them. The germline gives CDR1 ENHRY, CDR2 SYGVKD. This CDR3 region has 14 residues. CDR3: CAISQPLISNEQFF. The CDR3 bases are TGTGCCATCAGCCAGCCGCTAATTTCCAATGAGCAGTTCTTC.

A note on this clonotype: This may be a read error: a much more frequent sequence differs by one nucleotide. The chain is built from TRBV6-5 and TRBJ1-1; D is unresolved. CDR1 MNHEY and CDR2 SVGAGI come from the germline V gene. V lost 4 bases, J lost 4 bases, and 1 base lay in between. The CDR3 consists of 10 residues. CDR3 residues: CASSCTEAFF. In nucleotides, the CDR3 is TGTGCCAGCAGTTGCACTGAAGCTTTCTTT.

This clonotype was recorded a few times. This chain uses TRBV7-9 with TRBJ1-4; D remains unclear. The CDR3 extends over 13 amino acids. The germline V gene has CDR1 SEHNR and CDR2 FQNEAQ (reference sequence). Trimming stripped 2 bases from V and 8 bases from J, with 9 bases between. CDR3 loop: CASSLSSLEKLFF. CDR3 coding DNA: TGTGCCAGCAGCTTATCGTCGTTAGAAAAACTGTTTTTT.

This clonotype was detected once. This chain connects TRBV24-1 to TRBJ2-5; 8 nucleotides match TRBD2. The germline CDR1 and CDR2 sequences are KGHDR and SFDVKD. The CDR3 totals 15 residues. The CDR3 DNA reads as TGTGCTAGACGATGGAGCGGGAGTTGGATCGAGACCCAGTACTTC. This gives the protein CARRWSGSWIETQYF.

This clonotype was picked up many times. The V and J genes are TRBV6-2 or TRBV6-3 and TRBJ2-6, with D maybe TRBD2 (5 bases). The CDR3 runs to 16 residues. CDR1 and CDR2 from the germline V gene are MNHEY and SVGEGT. V was clipped by 6 bases and J by 1 base, with 13 bases between them. CDR3 amino acids: CASSRGPGSGANVLTF. The CDR3 DNA is TGTGCCAGCAGCCGGGGTCCGGGATCTGGGGCCAACGTCCTGACTTTC.

This clonotype was counted a few times. In nucleotides, the CDR3 is TGTGCCAGCAGCTTAGCCCTCGGGGTGGATACGCAGTATTTT. Its translation: CASSLALGVDTQYF. The chain uses TRBV7-9 and TRBJ2-3; the D gene is possibly TRBD2 (5 bases). The germline V gene encodes CDR1 SEHNR and CDR2 FQNEAQ (reference sequence). This CDR3 comprises 14 residues. Trimming cost V 0 bases and J 6 bases, with 10 bases left between them.

A remark on this clonotype: One end of the junction is discordant with germline, which a read error may explain. The chain couples TRBV7-6 to TRBJ2-7, with D unclear. Germline V gene data show CDR1 as SGHVS and CDR2 as FNYEAQ. The CDR3 consists of 8 residues. The CDR3 DNA is TGCGCCAGCAGCCAAGAAGCTTTC. It encodes CASSQEAF.

This clonotype occurred many times. The chain employs TRBV5-1 and TRBJ1-1; a possible D gene is TRBD1 (6 bases). This CDR3 is 14 amino acids long. Trimming left V 6 bases short and J 2 bases short, with 14 bases between. Germline V gene lookup returns CDR1 SGHRS and CDR2 YFSETQ. The CDR3 is CASTYQQGNTEAFF. The CDR3 DNA reads as TGCGCCAGCACGTACCAACAGGGCAACACTGAAGCTTTCTTT.

The rearrangement links TRBV10-3 to TRBJ2-3, with 10 bases aligning to TRBD2. The V gene end was trimmed by 3 bases and the J gene end by 1 base; junction bases not matched to a gene: 7. The CDR3 is made up of 17 amino acids. CDR1 and CDR2 from the germline V gene are ENHRY and SYGVKD. For the CDR3, the DNA is TGTGCCATCAGTGATCAGCGGGAGGGCCTGGGCACAGATACGCAGTATTTT. Its translation is CAISDQREGLGTDTQYF.

This clonotype was found many times. The rearrangement links TRBV3-1 to TRBJ2-7; D remains ambiguous. The ends were cut back, 5 bases at V and 5 bases at J, with 7 bases in the middle. This CDR3 contains 11 residues. Germline CDR1 reads LGHDT; CDR2 reads YNNKEL (reference sequence). The DNA for the CDR3 is TGTGCCAGCAGCTCACGAAACGAGCAGTACTTC. Amino acid sequence: CASSSRNEQYF.